A selection of T cell receptor beta chains follows, all from one sample in a study of cytomegalovirus exposure and HLA in healthy donors. Some clones are missing from TCRdb's copy, which holds only in-frame ones; the method was immunoSEQ multiplex PCR. The sample has about 140,000 clones; 80% are singletons. Sequencing input: PBMCs. These receptors were obtained from a male donor in good health and CMV-seronegative. Each CDR3 is given with its conserved first and last residue.

cdr3_length j_call v_call cdr3_aa
11 TRBJ1-3 TRBV30 CAWQGIYTIYF
15 TRBJ1-6 TRBV7-2 CASSSGTGKGSPLHF
17 TRBJ2-1 TRBV5-1 CASSSRGSGASYNEQFF
13 TRBJ1-1 TRBV28 CAIRDRGYQTAFF
16 TRBJ2-4 TRBV6-1 CASSEVGTPGRNIQYF
12 TRBJ1-2 TRBV7-2 CASSFRVAGYTF
13 TRBJ2-5 TRBV10-3 CAICRAHQETQYF
11 TRBJ1-2 TRBV9 CASSAGSGYTF
14 TRBJ1-3 TRBV7-9 CASSLQGDGNTIYF
15 TRBJ2-7 TRBV4-3 CASSQGRGQSYEQYF
14 TRBJ1-2 TRBV5-1 CASSTQGANYGYTF
11 TRBJ1-1 TRBV28 CASMSNTEAFF
14 TRBJ1-4 TRBV4-1 CASRPQGASEKLFF
14 TRBJ1-2 TRBV28 CASSPDRAGYGYTF
13 TRBJ1-3 TRBV19 CASSESSGNTIYF
17 TRBJ2-1 TRBV13 CASSLSMGQGVYNEQFF
15 TRBJ2-7 TRBV9 CASSGGGYLEGEQYF
15 TRBJ1-4 TRBV5-6 CASSRDRDWNEKLFF
13 TRBJ1-2 TRBV27 CASSLTGLWGYTF
15 TRBJ2-2 TRBV7-8 CASSLVGRGTGELFF
21 TRBJ1-5 TRBV23-1 CASSPLPPTGEYLNSNQPQHF
16 TRBJ2-6 TRBV28 CASISSTVSGANVLTF
15 TRBJ1-2 TRBV5-6 CASSPGRASNYGYTF
14 TRBJ1-2 TRBV7-2 CASSLGQMKYGYTF
15 TRBJ2-7 TRBV11-3 CASSFWLAGPVEQYF
15 TRBJ1-1 TRBV12-2 CASRRRTDYYTEAFF
17 TRBJ1-3 TRBV7-9 CASSSGQGFGLGNTIYF
14 TRBJ1-1 TRBV4-3 CASSRAGRNTEAFF
14 TRBJ1-6 TRBV11-2 CASSPSLSGSPLHF
17 TRBJ1-5 TRBV10-1 CASSELLGQGPNQPQHF
13 TRBJ1-2 TRBV14 CASSQGVNYGYTF
12 TRBJ2-7 TRBV5-6 CASSFRDNEQYF
15 TRBJ2-7 TRBV30 CAWSTRGLSSYEQYF
12 TRBJ2-5 TRBV5-4 CASRRDQETQYF
13 TRBJ1-2 TRBV5-6 CASSLRGSYGYTF
15 TRBJ1-1 TRBV19 CASSGDRDMNTEAFF
17 TRBJ2-5 TRBV19 CASSIGGGFRGLETQYF
15 TRBJ1-6 TRBV7-8 CASSPLEVGRSPLHF
14 TRBJ2-3 TRBV19 CASSILRGADTQYF
13 TRBJ2-1 TRBV19 CASSIDRVNEQFF
20 TRBJ2-2 TRBV4-2 CASSQYTGTSGEVITGELFF
14 TRBJ2-5 TRBV5-6 CASSLQGAAETQYF
14 TRBJ2-3 TRBV7-2 CASSLARATDTQYF
15 TRBJ2-3 TRBV9 CASSVGGRAGDTQYF
15 TRBJ2-7 TRBV14 CASSQERGDPYEQYF
14 TRBJ2-5 TRBV6-1 CASRPWTGQETQYF
17 TRBJ2-3 TRBV9 CASSPWGGVQITDTQYF
16 TRBJ2-5 TRBV6-1 CASSEAVALRKETQYF
13 TRBJ1-1 TRBV9 CASSEAGHTEAFF
15 TRBJ2-2 TRBV30 CAWSKVSGDTGELFF
17 TRBJ2-3 TRBV7-8 CASSLVAGGGRTDTQYF
13 TRBJ2-5 TRBV27 CASSFGRGKTQYF
14 TRBJ1-5 TRBV6-1 CASSPGTANQPQHF
14 TRBJ2-7 TRBV28 CASSLAGSSYEQYF
15 TRBJ2-4 TRBV2 CASQGGSLAKNIQYF
13 TRBJ1-5 TRBV6-4 CASSELGGQPQHF
12 TRBJ2-7 TRBV10-3 CAIRGGSNEQYF
13 TRBJ2-7 TRBV5-1 CASGRQGAYEQYF